The present T cell receptor (beta chain) was sequenced within a study of blood T cells in healthy people across ages. This clonotype is a singleton in its sample. A second PCR of about 7 to 11 cycles used a sample-barcoded 5' primer and a J-beta primer mix. The authors tagged each cDNA molecule using a template-switch adaptor with 12 random nucleotides. TCRdb independently ran MiXCR on the 5' RACE reads; one entry per CDR3 protein. The table lists just under 750,000 distinct CDR3 sequences, about 20% of them singletons. Trimming took 6 bases from V and 0 from J, leaving 10 bases between them. There are 14 residues in the CDR3. Germline CDR1 and CDR2: LGHNT and FRNRAP.

The TCR originated in an older man in good health. The sample was blood. The genes are TRBV12-5 and TRBJ2-3; D not resolved. In DNA form, the CDR3 reads TGTGCTAGTGGACTGGGCGTTAGCACAGATACGCAGTATTTT. Residues: CASGLGVSTDTQYF.